This T cell receptor (beta chain) was captured in a study of lymphopenia after photon versus proton radiotherapy. This CDR3 region has 13 residues. Germline lookup yields CDR1 KGHSH and CDR2 LQKENI. V shed 5 bases and J shed 7 bases, with 14 bases lying between them. The protocol was immunoSEQ multiplex PCR, while the TCRdb copy is restricted to in-frame clones and leaves out a portion. Among some 44,000 clones listed, about 83% were seen once. The source material was peripheral blood, sampled from a patient treated with proton-based radiotherapy. The chain carries TRBV18 and TRBJ2-5, with a weak D call TRBD1 (5 bases). The source of this sequence is a woman in her sixties or seventies with pancreatic cancer. The CDR3 DNA is TGTGCCAGCTCAGGAGAGCTTCAGGGGACCCAGTACTTC. This codes for CASSGELQGTQYF.